This record looks at one TCR beta chain sequence and its context. Its antigen specificity is not known. No clone much larger than this one lies a single base away; base qualities are absent. This sample is part of a study of T cell responses to AZD1222 COVID-19 vaccine (dated by TCRdb to about 2021). In terms of the full investigation: A total of over 230 trial participants underwent TCR sequencing, of whom around 200 received two doses of AZD1222 and some 25 received two doses of the MenACWY control vaccine. Enrollment into the trials was organized by age into subgroups of 18-55, 56-69 and 70-plus years, and those subgroups contained roughly 140, 27 and 60 TCR-sequenced participants, respectively.

This specimen's time point label, interpreted: about 28 days (+/-7) after the second vaccine dose. Because spike-specific TCR depth and breadth did not differ between the two schedules, AZD1222 recipients who got a second dose at roughly 4 weeks were pooled with those who got a second dose at roughly 12 weeks. Vaccinee samples were obtained from the UK trials COV001 and COV002, which included a single-blind randomized controlled phase 2/3 trial of AZD1222 (ChAdOx1 nCoV-19) in healthy adults. For TCRbeta chain sequencing, PBMC samples from trial participants were taken at day 0 and at day 28 after the second dose. Points the paper makes about the study in general: The 56-69-year group was small, and its depth increase did not reach significance, likely because of low power. Participants were mostly white British, with more females than males. The authors suggested clonal diversity may have been underestimated. Nearly half of unique spike-specific TCRs reportedly recognized epitopes outside regions mutated in the B.1.351 and B.1.1.7 variants. Only a handful of AZD1222 recipients were SARS-CoV-2 seropositive at baseline, limiting conclusions about previously exposed vaccinees. CD4 TCRs associated with the vaccine covered the entire spike protein, and the dominant responses were in regions 160-218 and 743-854. After two AZD1222 doses, both the breadth and the depth of spike-specific TCRs were significantly higher than at day 0 and than in MenACWY recipients. Because no day 14 peak-response samples were available, the repertoires could be characterized only after the peak T cell response.

Sequences KGHSH (CDR1) and LQKENI (CDR2) are obtained from the germline V gene. Germline trimming amounts to 4 bases on V and 0 bases on J, with 10 as the count of junction bases outside the gene matches. The CDR3 runs 18 amino acids, cysteine and phenylalanine included. Of the read, only the CDR3 DNA is kept; its 54 bases are in frame from base 1. The CDR3 regions of human TCRbeta chains were subjected to immunosequencing. In the paper's pipeline: TCRs in the repertoires were compared against a reference library of SARS-CoV-2-specific TCRs that had been generated with the MIRA antigen-specificity platform. Breadth was defined as the fraction of unique TCRs that were SARS-CoV-2-associated, and depth was defined as the fraction of total T cells that were SARS-CoV-2-associated. Using the MIRA data, each spike-specific TCR was mapped to the spike region that the TCR reacts to and placed in a CD4 or CD8 class. Log10-transformed breadth and depth values were compared by one-way ANOVA with Sidak's multiple comparisons tests. TCRdb provides this immuneACCESS table in a form limited to in-frame rearrangements. Some clones are lacking; in checked studies, under half of them reflect an unresolved V gene, and why the rest are absent is not known. V and J calls and clone size follow that table, whereas D and trimming were derived from the DNA. The sample contains under 170,000 clones, 92% of them found a single time. The ten top clones hold roughly 3.4% of the sample.

This receptor was identified in an adult who received the AZD1222 COVID-19 vaccine. This specimen was peripheral blood, taken 28 days after the second AZD1222 dose. The rearranged chain carries TRBV18 and TRBJ2-7; TRBD1 matches 12 bases in the middle. The CDR3 loop reads CASSLRTGTGGLSYEQYF. In nucleotide form, the sequence is TGTGCCAGCTCACTTCGGACCGGGACAGGGGGCCTCTCCTACGAGCAGTACTTC.